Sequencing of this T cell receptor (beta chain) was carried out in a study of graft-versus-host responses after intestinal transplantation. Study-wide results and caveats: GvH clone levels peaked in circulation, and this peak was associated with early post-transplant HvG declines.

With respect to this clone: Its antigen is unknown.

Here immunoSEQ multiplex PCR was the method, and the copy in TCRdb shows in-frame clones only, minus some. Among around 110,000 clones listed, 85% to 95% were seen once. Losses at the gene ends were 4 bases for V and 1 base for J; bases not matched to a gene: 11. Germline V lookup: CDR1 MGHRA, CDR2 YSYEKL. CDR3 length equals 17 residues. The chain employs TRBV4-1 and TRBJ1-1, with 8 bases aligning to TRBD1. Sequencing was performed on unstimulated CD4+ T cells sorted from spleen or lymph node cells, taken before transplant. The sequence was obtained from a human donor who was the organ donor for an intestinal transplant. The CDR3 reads CASSRTLTGTGNTEAFF. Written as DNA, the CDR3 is TGCGCCAGCAGCCGAACGTTGACCGGGACAGGGAACACTGAAGCTTTCTTT.